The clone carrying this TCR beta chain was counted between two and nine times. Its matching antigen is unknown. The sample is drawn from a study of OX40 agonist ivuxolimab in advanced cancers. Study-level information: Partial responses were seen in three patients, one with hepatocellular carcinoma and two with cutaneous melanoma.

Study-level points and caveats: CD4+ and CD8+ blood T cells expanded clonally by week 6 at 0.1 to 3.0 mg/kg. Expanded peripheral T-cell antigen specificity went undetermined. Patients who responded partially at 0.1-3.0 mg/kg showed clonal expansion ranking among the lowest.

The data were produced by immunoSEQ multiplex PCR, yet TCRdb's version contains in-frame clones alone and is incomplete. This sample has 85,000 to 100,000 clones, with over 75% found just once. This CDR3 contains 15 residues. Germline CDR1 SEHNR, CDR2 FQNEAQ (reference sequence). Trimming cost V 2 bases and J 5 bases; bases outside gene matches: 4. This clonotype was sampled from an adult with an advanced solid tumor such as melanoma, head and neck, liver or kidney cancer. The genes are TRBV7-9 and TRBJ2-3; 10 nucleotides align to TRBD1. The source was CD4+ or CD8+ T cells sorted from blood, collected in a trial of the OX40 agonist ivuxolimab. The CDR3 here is CASSLRQGARDTQYF. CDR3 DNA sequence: TGTGCCAGCAGCTTACGACAGGGGGCGAGAGATACGCAGTATTTT. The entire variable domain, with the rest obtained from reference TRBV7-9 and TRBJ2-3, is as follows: DTGVSQNPRHKITKRGQNVTFRCDPISEHNRLYWYRQTLGQGPEFLTYFQNEAQLEKSRLLSDRFSAERPKGSFSTLEIQRTEQGDSAMYLCASSLRQGARDTQYFGPGTRLTVL.